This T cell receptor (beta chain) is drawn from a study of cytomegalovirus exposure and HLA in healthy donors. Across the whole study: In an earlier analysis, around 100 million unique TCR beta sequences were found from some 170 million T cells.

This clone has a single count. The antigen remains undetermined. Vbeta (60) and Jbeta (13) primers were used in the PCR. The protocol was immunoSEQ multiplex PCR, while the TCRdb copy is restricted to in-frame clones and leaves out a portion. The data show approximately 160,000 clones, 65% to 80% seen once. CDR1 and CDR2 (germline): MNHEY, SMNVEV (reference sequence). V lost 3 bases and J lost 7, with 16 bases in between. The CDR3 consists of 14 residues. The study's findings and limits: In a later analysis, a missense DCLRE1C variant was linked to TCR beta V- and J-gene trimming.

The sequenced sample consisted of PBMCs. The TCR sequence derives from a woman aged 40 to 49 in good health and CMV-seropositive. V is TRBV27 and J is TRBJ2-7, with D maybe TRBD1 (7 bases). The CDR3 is CASSFKPTGREQYF. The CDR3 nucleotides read TGTGCCAGCAGTTTCAAACCGACAGGGAGGGAGCAGTACTTC.